The clone carrying this T cell receptor (beta chain) was picked up a small number of times. Its antigen is still unknown. The data belong to a study of beta chain features in type 1 diabetes. The authors reverse transcribed all of the isolated RNA, so sequencing captured expressed TCRB transcripts. Measured with immunoSEQ multiplex PCR; TCRdb has only the in-frame clones, and not every one. The table has 120,000 to 150,000 clones, 48% seen once. Points from the study as a whole: There were fewer insertions and more deletions at the VDJ junctions of type 1 diabetes patients. These data did not resolve whether HLA type affects TCRB rearrangement.

Trimming shortened V by 5 bases and J by 3 bases, and 10 bases separated the two germline ends. The CDR3 sequence is 14 residues long. The germline CDR1 and CDR2 sequences are MNHEY and SVGAGI. The sample taken for sequencing was Tregs from blood. The source of this sequence is a man between 18 and 29 years old in good health. V and J are TRBV6-5 and TRBJ2-2; possibly TRBD1 for D (6 bases). For the CDR3, the DNA is TGTGCCAGCAGTCGCAGGGGTTACACCGGGGAGCTGTTTTTT. As protein: CASSRRGYTGELFF.